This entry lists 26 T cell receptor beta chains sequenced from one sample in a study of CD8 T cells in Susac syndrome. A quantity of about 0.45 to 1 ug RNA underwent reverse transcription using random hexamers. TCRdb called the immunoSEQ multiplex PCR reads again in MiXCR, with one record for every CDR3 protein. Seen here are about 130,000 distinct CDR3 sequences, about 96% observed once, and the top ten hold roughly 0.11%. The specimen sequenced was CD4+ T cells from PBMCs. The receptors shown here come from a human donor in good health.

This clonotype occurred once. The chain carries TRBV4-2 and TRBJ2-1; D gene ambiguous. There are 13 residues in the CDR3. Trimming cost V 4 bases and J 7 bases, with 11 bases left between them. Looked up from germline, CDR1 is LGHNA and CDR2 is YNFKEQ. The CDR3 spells CASSRLLENEQFF. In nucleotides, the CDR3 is TGTGCCAGCAGCCGCTTGCTAGAAAATGAGCAGTTCTTC.

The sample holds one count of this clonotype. The CDR3 sequence is CASTQDTSSTDTQYF. In DNA form, the CDR3 reads TGTGCCAGCACCCAGGACACCTCTAGCACAGATACGCAGTATTTT. The V gene is TRBV5-4, the J gene TRBJ2-3, with D perhaps matching TRBD1 (5 bases). The CDR3 is 15 residues long. V was pared by 6 bases and J by 0 bases, with 14 bases between. The germline gives CDR1 SGHNT, CDR2 YYREEE (reference sequence).

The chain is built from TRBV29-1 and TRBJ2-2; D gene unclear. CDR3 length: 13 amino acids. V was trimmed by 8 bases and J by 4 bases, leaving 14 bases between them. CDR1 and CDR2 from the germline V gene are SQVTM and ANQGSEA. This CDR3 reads CSFSVWGTGELFF. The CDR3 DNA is TGCAGCTTCAGTGTGTGGGGCACCGGGGAGCTGTTTTTT.

CDR3 coding DNA: TGTGCCAGCAGTGAATTAGGGAAAGATCTGTCCGGGGCCAACGTCCTGACTTTC. It encodes CASSELGKDLSGANVLTF. This rearrangement joins TRBV6-1 to TRBJ2-6; D is unresolved. CDR1 is MNHNS and CDR2 is SASEGT in the germline V gene. Trimming stripped 2 bases from V and 4 bases from J, with 18 bases between. CDR3 size: 18 residues.

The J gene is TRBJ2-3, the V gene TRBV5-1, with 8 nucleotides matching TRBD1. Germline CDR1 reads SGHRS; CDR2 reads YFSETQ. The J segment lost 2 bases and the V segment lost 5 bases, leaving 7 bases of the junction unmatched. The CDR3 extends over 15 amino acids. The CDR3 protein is CASRGGQGVTDTQYF. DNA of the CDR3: TGCGCCAGCAGGGGAGGACAGGGTGTCACAGATACGCAGTATTTT.

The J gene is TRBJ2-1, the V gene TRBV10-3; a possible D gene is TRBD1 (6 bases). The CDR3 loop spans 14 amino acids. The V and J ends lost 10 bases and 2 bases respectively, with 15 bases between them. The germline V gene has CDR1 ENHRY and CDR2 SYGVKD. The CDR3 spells CASLTGPTYNEQFF. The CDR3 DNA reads TGTGCCAGTCTTACAGGGCCAACCTACAATGAGCAGTTCTTC.

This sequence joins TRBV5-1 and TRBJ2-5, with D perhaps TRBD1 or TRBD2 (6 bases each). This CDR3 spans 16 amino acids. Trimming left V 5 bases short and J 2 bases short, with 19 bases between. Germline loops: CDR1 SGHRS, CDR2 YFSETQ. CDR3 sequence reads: CASRPEGGGRQETQYF. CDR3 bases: TGCGCCAGCAGACCCGAGGGGGGAGGAAGACAAGAGACCCAGTACTTC.

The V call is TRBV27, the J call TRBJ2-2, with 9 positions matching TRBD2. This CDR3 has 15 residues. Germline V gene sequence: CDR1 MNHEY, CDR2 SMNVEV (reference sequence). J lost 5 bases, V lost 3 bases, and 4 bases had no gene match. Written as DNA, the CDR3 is TGTGCCAGCAGTTTTTTAACTAGCGGGACCGGGGAGCTGTTTTTT. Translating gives CASSFLTSGTGELFF.

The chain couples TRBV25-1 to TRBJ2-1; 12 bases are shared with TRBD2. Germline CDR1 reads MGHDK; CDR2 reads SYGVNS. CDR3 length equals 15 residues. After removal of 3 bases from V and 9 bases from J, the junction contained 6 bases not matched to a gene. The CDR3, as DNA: TGTGCCAGCAGTGACCCTAGCGGGAGGGTGAGTGAGCAGTTCTTC. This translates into CASSDPSGRVSEQFF.

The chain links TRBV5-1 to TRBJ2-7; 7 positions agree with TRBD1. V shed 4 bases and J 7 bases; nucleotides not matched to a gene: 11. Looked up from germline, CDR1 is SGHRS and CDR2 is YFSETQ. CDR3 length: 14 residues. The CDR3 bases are TGCGCCAGCAGCCCGGGGACAGTTCGTACGGAGCAGTACTTC. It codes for CASSPGTVRTEQYF.

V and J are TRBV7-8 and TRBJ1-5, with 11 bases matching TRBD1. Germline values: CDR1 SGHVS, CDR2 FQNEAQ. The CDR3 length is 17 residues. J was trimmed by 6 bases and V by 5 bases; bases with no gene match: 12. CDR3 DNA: TGTGCCAGCAGCCCCTTCGTAGGACAGGGGGCAGTTCAGCCCCAGCATTTT. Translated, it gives CASSPFVGQGAVQPQHF.

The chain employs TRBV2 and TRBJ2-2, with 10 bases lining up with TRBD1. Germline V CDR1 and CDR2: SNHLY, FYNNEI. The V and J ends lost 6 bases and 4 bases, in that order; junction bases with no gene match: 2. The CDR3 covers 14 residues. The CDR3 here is CASRGTGATGELFF. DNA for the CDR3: TGTGCCAGCAGGGGGACAGGGGCCACCGGGGAGCTGTTTTTT.

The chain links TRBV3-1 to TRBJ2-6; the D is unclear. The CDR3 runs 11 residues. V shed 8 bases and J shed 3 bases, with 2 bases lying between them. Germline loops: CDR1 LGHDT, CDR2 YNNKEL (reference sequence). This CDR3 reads CASGGANVLTF. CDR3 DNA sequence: TGTGCCAGCGGTGGGGCCAACGTCCTGACTTTC.

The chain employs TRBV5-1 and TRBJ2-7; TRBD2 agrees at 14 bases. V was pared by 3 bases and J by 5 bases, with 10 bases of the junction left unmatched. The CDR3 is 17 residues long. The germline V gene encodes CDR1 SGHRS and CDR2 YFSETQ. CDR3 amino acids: CASSSPGLAGVEHEQYF. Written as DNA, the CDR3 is TGCGCCAGCAGCTCCCCGGGACTAGCGGGAGTTGAGCACGAGCAGTACTTC.

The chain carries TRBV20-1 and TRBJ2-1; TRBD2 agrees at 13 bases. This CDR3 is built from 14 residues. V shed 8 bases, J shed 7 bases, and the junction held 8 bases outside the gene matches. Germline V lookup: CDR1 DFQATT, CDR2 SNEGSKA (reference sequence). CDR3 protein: CSRLAGGPRNEQFF. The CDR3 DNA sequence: TGCAGTCGACTAGCGGGAGGCCCTCGGAATGAGCAGTTCTTC.

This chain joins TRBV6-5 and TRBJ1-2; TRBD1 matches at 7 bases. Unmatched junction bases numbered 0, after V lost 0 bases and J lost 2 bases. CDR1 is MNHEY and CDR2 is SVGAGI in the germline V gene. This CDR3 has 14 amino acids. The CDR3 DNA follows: TGTGCCAGCAGTTACTCCAGGGGGAACTATGGCTACACCTTC. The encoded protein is CASSYSRGNYGYTF.

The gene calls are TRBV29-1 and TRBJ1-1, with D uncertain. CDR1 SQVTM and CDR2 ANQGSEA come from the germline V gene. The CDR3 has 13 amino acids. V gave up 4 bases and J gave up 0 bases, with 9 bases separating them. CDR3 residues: CSVVATVNTEAFF. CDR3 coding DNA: TGCAGCGTTGTTGCGACCGTGAACACTGAAGCTTTCTTT. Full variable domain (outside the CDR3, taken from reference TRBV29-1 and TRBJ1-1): SAVISQKPSRDICQRGTSLTIQCQVDSQVTMMFWYRQQPGQSLTLIATANQGSEATYESGFVIDKFPISRPNLTFSTLTVSNMSPEDSSIYLCSVVATVNTEAFFGQGTRLTVV.

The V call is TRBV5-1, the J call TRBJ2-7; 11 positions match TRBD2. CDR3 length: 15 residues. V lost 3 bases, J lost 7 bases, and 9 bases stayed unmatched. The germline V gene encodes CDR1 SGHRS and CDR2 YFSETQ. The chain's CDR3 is CASSWLAGGPGEQYF. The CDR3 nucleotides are TGCGCCAGCAGCTGGTTAGCGGGAGGGCCGGGGGAGCAGTACTTC.

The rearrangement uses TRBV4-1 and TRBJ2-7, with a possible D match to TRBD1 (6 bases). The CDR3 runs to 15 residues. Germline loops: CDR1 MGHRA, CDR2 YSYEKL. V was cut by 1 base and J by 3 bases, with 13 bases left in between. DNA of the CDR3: TGCGCCAGCAGCCAAGTCAGTGGGGGCTTCTACGAGCAGTACTTC. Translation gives CASSQVSGGFYEQYF.

The CDR3 is CAIWDGYNNQPQHF. In DNA, the CDR3 is TGTGCCATCTGGGACGGATATAACAATCAGCCCCAGCATTTT. The gene calls are TRBV10-3 and TRBJ1-5, with D maybe TRBD1 (5 bases). V was cut by 8 bases and J by 3 bases, with 14 bases left in between. The CDR3 covers 14 residues. In germline, CDR1 is ENHRY, CDR2 SYGVKD.

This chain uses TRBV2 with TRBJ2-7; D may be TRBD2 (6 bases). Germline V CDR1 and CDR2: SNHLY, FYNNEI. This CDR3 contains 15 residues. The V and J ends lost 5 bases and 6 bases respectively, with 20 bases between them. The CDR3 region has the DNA TGTGCCAGCAGTACCGGGACCGCGGGGATATCCGAGCAGTACTTC. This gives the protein CASSTGTAGISEQYF.

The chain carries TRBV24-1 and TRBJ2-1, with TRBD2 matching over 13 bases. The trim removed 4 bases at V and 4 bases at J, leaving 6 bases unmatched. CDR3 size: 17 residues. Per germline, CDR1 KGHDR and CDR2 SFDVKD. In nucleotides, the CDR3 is TGTGCCACCAGTGACCCGGGACTAGCGGGGATATACAATGAGCAGTTCTTC. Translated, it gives CATSDPGLAGIYNEQFF.

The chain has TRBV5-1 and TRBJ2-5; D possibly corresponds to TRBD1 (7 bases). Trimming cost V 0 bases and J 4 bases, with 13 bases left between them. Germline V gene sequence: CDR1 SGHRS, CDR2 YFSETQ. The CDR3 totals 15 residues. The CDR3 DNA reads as TGCGCCAGCAGCTTGGATGGAGGGGGCCCAGAGACCCAGTACTTC. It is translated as CASSLDGGGPETQYF.

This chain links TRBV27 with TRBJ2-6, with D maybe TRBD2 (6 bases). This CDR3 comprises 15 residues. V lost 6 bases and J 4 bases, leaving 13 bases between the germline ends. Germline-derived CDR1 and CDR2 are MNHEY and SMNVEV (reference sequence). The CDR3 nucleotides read TGTGCCAGCAGAACCGGGGGAACCGGGGCCAACGTCCTGACTTTC. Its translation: CASRTGGTGANVLTF. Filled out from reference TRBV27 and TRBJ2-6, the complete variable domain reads EAQVTQNPRYLITVTGKKLTVTCSQNMNHEYMSWYRQDPGLGLRQIYYSMNVEVTDKGDVPEGYKVSRKEKRNFPLILESPSPNQTSLYFCASRTGGTGANVLTFGAGSRLTVL.

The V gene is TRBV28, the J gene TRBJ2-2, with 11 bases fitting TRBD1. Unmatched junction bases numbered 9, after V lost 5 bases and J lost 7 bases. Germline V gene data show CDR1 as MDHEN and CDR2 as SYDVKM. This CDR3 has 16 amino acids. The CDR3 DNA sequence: TGTGCCAGCAGTCTTAGCGGACAGGGGGCGATCGGGGAGCTGTTTTTT. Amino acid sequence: CASSLSGQGAIGELFF. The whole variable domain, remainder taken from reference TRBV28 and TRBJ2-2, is DVKVTQSSRYLVKRTGEKVFLECVQDMDHENMFWYRQDPGLGLRLIYFSYDVKMKEKGDIPEGYSVSREKKERFSLILESASTNQTSMYLCASSLSGQGAIGELFFGEGSRLTVL.

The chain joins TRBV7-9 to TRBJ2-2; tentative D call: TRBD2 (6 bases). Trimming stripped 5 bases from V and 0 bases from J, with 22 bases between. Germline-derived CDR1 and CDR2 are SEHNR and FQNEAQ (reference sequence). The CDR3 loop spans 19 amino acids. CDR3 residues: CASSPEVFRGGANTGELFF. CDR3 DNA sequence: TGTGCCAGCAGCCCCGAGGTGTTCCGTGGCGGGGCGAACACCGGGGAGCTGTTTTTT.